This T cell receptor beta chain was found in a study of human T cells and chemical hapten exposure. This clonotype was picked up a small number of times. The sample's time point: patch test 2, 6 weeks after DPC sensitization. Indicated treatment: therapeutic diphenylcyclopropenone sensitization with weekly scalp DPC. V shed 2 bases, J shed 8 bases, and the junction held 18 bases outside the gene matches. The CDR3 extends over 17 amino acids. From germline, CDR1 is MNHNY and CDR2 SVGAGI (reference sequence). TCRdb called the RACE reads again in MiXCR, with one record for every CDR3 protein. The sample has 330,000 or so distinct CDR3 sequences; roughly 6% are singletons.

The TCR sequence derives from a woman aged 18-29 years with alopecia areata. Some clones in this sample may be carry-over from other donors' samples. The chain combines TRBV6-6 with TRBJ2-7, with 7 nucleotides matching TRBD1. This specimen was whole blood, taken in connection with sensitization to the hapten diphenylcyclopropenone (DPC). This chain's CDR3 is CASSYLPSPGQHTQQYF. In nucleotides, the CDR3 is TGTGCCAGCAGTTACCTTCCGTCCCCGGGACAGCACACCCAGCAGTACTTC.